A selection of T cell receptor beta chains follows, all from one sample in a study of blood T cell repertoires in COVID-19. Profiled with immunoSEQ multiplex PCR; TCRdb holds only in-frame clones, not every one. The table lists roughly 250,000 clones, roughly 93% of them singletons. The source material was PBMCs or T cells enriched from blood (not recorded which). The receptor source for this set is a woman between 40 and 50 years old with acute COVID-19. Each CDR3 is given with its conserved first and last residue. A D gene is named only where the DNA matches it firmly. Some rows have no size entry. The others give once, few or many, or a class for an expanded clone.

d_call | clone_size | j_call | v_call | cdr3_nt | cdr3_aa
NA | NA | TRBJ2-2 | TRBV18 | TGTGCCAGCTCACCCACGGACTCCACCGGGGAGCTGTTTTTT | CASSPTDSTGELFF
NA | NA | TRBJ2-7 | TRBV5-5 | TGTGCCAGCAGCTTGGAGGGGCAGGTCTCCTACGAGCAGTACTTC | CASSLEGQVSYEQYF
TRBD1 | NA | TRBJ1-1 | TRBV27 | TGTGCCAGCAGTCTCATCAACAGGGGTGAAGCTTTCTTT | CASSLINRGEAFF
NA | many | TRBJ1-1 | TRBV5-1 | TGCGCCAGCAGCTTGGATTCGGGGATGAACACTGAAGCTTTCTTT | CASSLDSGMNTEAFF
NA | NA | TRBJ2-5 | TRBV5-1 | TGCGCCAGCAGCTTGACTGGGGGGGCCGCTGAGACCCAGTACTTC | CASSLTGGAAETQYF
NA | NA | TRBJ1-2 | TRBV2 | TGTGCCCTCAGAGAGCCGGGAATCTATGGCTACACCTTC | CALREPGIYGYTF
TRBD1 | once | TRBJ2-5 | TRBV5-6 | TGTGCCAGCAGCCTCTTCGGGACAGGGGTTCAAGAGACCCAGTACTTC | CASSLFGTGVQETQYF
NA | NA | TRBJ2-5 | TRBV6-2/TRBV6-3 | TGTGCCAGCACCCCTTCTGGGCGGGGTAGCTCTCAAGAGACCCAGTACTTC | CASTPSGRGSSQETQYF
TRBD1 | NA | TRBJ1-5 | TRBV6-6 | TGTGCCAGCAGTTACTCGATCAGGGGGGTCGGTCAGCCCCAGCATTTT | CASSYSIRGVGQPQHF
NA | NA | TRBJ1-6 | TRBV18 | TGTGCCAGCTCACTCGACCTAGACCTTTCACCCCTCCACTTT | CASSLDLDLSPLHF
TRBD1 | NA | TRBJ1-4 | TRBV5-1 | TGCGCCAGCAGCTTGGAGGCGGCAGGGGGTGAAAAACTGTTTTTT | CASSLEAAGGEKLFF
TRBD1 | NA | TRBJ1-2 | TRBV15 | TGTGCCACCAGCAGAGATAAGACAGGGATCTATGGCTACACCTTC | CATSRDKTGIYGYTF
TRBD1 | NA | TRBJ2-2 | TRBV24-1 | TGTGCCACCAGTGATACTTCCGGGACAGGGAACACCGGGGAGCTGTTTTTT | CATSDTSGTGNTGELFF
TRBD1 | NA | TRBJ2-2 | TRBV27 | TGTGCCAGCAGTTTAAAGGGGACAGGGGTCACCGGGGAGCTGTTTTTT | CASSLKGTGVTGELFF
NA | once | TRBJ2-5 | TRBV14 | TGTGCCAGCAGCCAAGGTAGTAGGGGTCAAGAGACCCAGTACTTC | CASSQGSRGQETQYF
NA | NA | TRBJ1-5 | TRBV28 | TGTGCCAGCAGTTTTACAGGTATATTAGGATCCACAGGGACCCGACATAGCAATCAGCCCCAGCATTTT | CASSFTGILGSTGTRHSNQPQHF